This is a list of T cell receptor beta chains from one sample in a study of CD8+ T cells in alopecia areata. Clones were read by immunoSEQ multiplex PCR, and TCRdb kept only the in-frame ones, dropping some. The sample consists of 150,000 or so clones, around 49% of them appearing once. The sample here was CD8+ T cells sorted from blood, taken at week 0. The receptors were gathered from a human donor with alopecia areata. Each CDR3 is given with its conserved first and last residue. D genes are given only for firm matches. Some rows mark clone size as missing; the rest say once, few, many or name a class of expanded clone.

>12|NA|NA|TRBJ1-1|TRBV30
CAWSAPSTEAFF
TGTGCCTGGAGCGCCCCGAGCACTGAAGCTTTCTTT
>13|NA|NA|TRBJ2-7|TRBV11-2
CASSLGATYEQYF
TGTGCCAGCAGCTTAGGCGCCACCTACGAGCAGTACTTC
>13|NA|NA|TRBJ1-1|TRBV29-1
CSAGGMENTEAFF
TGCAGCGCCGGTGGGATGGAGAACACTGAAGCTTTCTTT
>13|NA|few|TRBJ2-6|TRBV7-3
CASSPDGANVLTF
TGTGCCAGCAGCCCCGATGGGGCCAACGTCCTGACTTTC
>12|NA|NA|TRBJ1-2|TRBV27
CASSLEGYGYTF
TGTGCCAGCAGTTTAGAGGGCTATGGCTACACCTTC
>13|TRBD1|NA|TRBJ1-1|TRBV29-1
CSVGQGRVPEAFF
TGCAGCGTAGGACAGGGCCGGGTCCCTGAAGCTTTCTTT
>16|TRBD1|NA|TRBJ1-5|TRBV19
CASIMGQGGTAQPQHF
TGTGCCAGTATCATGGGACAGGGTGGTACGGCTCAGCCCCAGCATTTT
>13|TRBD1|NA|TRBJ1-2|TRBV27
CASSLGQANGYTF
TGTGCCAGCAGCCTGGGACAGGCAAATGGCTACACCTTC
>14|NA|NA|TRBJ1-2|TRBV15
CATTEGPENYGYTF
TGTGCCACCACCGAGGGTCCGGAGAACTATGGCTACACCTTC
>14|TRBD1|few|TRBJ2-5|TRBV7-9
CASSLTGGYETQYF
TGTGCCAGCAGCTTAACAGGGGGTTATGAGACCCAGTACTTC
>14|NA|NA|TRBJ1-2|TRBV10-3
CAPYFRGENYGYTF
TGTGCCCCCTATTTTCGAGGAGAAAACTATGGCTACACCTTC
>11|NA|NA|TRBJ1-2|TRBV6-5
CASSSSSGYTF
TGTGCCAGCAGTTCCTCCTCCGGCTACACCTTC
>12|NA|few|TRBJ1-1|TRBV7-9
CASSLAVTEAFF
TGTGCCAGCAGCTTAGCTGTAACTGAAGCTTTCTTT
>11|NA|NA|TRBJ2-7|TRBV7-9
CASTQGNEQYF
TGTGCCAGCACCCAAGGGAACGAGCAGTACTTC
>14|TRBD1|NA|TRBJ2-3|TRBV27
CASSSDRPPDTQYF
TGTGCCAGCAGTTCGGACAGGCCCCCGGATACGCAGTATTTT
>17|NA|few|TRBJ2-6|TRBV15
CATRRHSRAPGANVLTF
TGTGCCACCAGGCGTCATTCCAGGGCCCCCGGGGCCAACGTCCTGACTTTC
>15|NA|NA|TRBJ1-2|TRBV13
CASSLGRQETYGYTF
TGTGCCAGCAGCTTAGGCCGGCAGGAGACCTATGGCTACACCTTC
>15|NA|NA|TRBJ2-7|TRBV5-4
CASSLGADGSYEQYF
TGTGCCAGCAGCTTGGGAGCGGACGGCTCCTACGAGCAGTACTTC
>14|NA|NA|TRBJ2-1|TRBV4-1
CASSQDGEVGEQFF
TGCGCCAGCAGCCAAGATGGGGAGGTTGGTGAGCAGTTCTTC
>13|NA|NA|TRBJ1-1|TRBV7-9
CASSLFENTEAFF
TGTGCCAGCAGCCTCTTTGAGAACACTGAAGCTTTCTTT
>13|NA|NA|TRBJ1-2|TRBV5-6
CASSLWTEYGYTF
TGTGCCAGCAGCCTCTGGACGGAATATGGCTACACCTTC
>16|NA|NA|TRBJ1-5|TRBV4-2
CASSQVRQTSNQPQHF
TGTGCCAGCAGCCAAGTTCGGCAGACTAGCAATCAGCCCCAGCATTTT
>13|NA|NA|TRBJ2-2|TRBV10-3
CAIMAANTGELFF
TGTGCCATCATGGCAGCGAACACCGGGGAGCTGTTTTTT
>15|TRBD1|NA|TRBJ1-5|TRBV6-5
CASSYRTGFGQPQHF
TGTGCCAGCAGTTACAGGACAGGGTTTGGTCAGCCCCAGCATTTT
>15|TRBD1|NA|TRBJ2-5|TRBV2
CASSGLDRRQETQYF
TGTGCCAGCAGTGGGTTGGACAGGAGGCAAGAGACCCAGTACTTC
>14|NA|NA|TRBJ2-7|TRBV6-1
CASSGRDVSYEQYF
TGTGCCAGCAGTGGACGGGACGTATCCTACGAGCAGTACTTC
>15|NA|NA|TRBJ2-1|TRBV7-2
CASSFRGGSYNEQFF
TGTGCCAGCAGCTTTAGGGGGGGCTCATACAATGAGCAGTTCTTC
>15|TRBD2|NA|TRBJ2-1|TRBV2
CASSDASGVNNEQFF
TGTGCCAGCAGTGATGCCAGCGGGGTAAACAATGAGCAGTTCTTC
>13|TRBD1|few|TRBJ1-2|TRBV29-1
CSVLGTGSYGYTF
TGCAGCGTTCTAGGGACAGGGTCCTATGGCTACACCTTC
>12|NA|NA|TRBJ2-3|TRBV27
CASKGEEDTQYF
TGTGCCAGCAAGGGGGAAGAAGATACGCAGTATTTT
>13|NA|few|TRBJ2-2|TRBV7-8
CASSLGVGGELFF
TGTGCCAGCAGCTTAGGAGTCGGTGGGGAGCTGTTTTTT
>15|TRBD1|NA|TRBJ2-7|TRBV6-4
CASRPGQASSYEQYF
TGTGCCAGCAGGCCGGGACAGGCAAGCTCCTACGAGCAGTACTTC
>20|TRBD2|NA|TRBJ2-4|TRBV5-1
CASSLNSGGPIVRAKNIQYF
TGCGCCAGCAGCTTGAATAGCGGGGGCCCCATTGTGAGGGCCAAAAACATTCAGTACTTC
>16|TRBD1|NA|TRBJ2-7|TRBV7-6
CASSGVRDRGLGEQYF
TGTGCCAGCAGCGGCGTCCGGGACAGGGGCCTTGGGGAGCAGTACTTC
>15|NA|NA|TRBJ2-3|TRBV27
CASSTRTVSTDTQYF
TGTGCCAGCAGTACGCGGACAGTTAGCACAGATACGCAGTATTTT
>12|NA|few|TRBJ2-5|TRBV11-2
CASSRPRETQYF
TGTGCCAGCAGCCGACCCCGAGAGACCCAGTACTTC
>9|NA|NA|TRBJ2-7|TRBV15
CATFNEQYF
TGTGCCACCTTTAACGAGCAGTACTTC
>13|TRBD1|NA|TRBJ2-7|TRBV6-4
CASSDEGGNEQYF
TGTGCCAGCAGTGACGAAGGGGGCAACGAGCAGTACTTC
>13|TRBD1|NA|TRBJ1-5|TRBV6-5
CASTGQGNQPQHF
TGTGCCAGCACTGGACAGGGCAATCAGCCCCAGCATTTT
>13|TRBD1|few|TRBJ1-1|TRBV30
CAWSEDRDTEAFF
TGTGCCTGGAGTGAAGACAGGGACACTGAAGCTTTCTTT